The sequence of this T cell receptor (beta chain) was determined in a study of Graves' ophthalmopathy and Graves' hyperthyroidism. For the study at large: Peripheral blood (taken before any treatment) was collected at initial diagnosis. Study-wide points: Distinction of ophthalmopathy from stable hyperthyroidism by a 13-signature model reached almost 90% sensitivity and 81.08% specificity.

Regarding this clonotype: Its antigen is as yet unknown.

With 3 bases removed from V and 1 base from J, the gap between germline ends came to 9 bases. CDR3 length: 14 amino acids. Germline V gene lookup returns CDR1 DFQATT and CDR2 SNEGSKA (reference sequence). Beta-chain TCR CDR3 regions were amplified from RNA transcripts. RT-PCR in the first round used HTBI primers; a second-round multiplex PCR followed. Using its own MiXCR run on the multiplex PCR reads, TCRdb lists one record per CDR3 protein. The sample yields 200,000 to 250,000 distinct CDR3 sequences, about 22% seen once. The chain links TRBV20-1 to TRBJ2-2; D is unresolved. The TCR was taken from a woman aged 45-60 years with Graves' ophthalmopathy. The source material was peripheral blood. The CDR3, as DNA: TGCAGTGCTAGCTTCCCGGGGAACACCGGGGAGCTGTTTTTT. It translates to CSASFPGNTGELFF.